A single sample gave rise to the 8 T cell receptor beta chains below, sequenced in a study of T cell repertoires in cytomegalovirus infection. No antigen has been identified for these receptors. TCRdb used MiXCR to reprocess the reads, holding one entry per CDR3 protein. The sample contains some 920,000 distinct CDR3 sequences, around 30% of which appear only once. Material: cultured CD8+ T cells from PBMCs, obtained from culture after CMV antigen stimulation. Source of these receptors: a human donor in good health (CMV status not recorded). Some clones in this sample may be carry-over from other donors' samples.

The genes are TRBV12-3 or TRBV12-4 and TRBJ2-7, with 8 positions matching TRBD2. The V and J ends lost 3 bases and 0 bases, in that order; junction bases with no gene match: 4. This CDR3 is 15 amino acids long. DNA of the CDR3: TGTGCCAGCAGTTTGACGCGGGGGGCCTCCTACGAGCAGTACTTC. Amino acids: CASSLTRGASYEQYF.

This clonotype was counted between two and nine times. The genes are TRBV27 and TRBJ2-7; D uncertain. Per germline, CDR1 MNHEY and CDR2 SMNVEV (reference sequence). The V end lost 7 bases, the J end lost 2 bases, and 12 bases lay between the germline ends. There are 13 residues in the CDR3. The chain's CDR3 is CASNGGTPYEQYF. The CDR3, as DNA: TGTGCCAGCAACGGCGGCACCCCCTACGAGCAGTACTTC.

This clonotype was seen a few times. This chain joins TRBV29-1 and TRBJ2-6; TRBD2 might be the D (6 bases). The V gene's germline CDR1 is SQVTM and CDR2 ANQGSEA. CDR3 length equals 19 residues. Trimming pared 1 base from V and 1 base from J, leaving 20 bases between. CDR3 bases: TGCAGCGTTGAAGTGCGGACACGCCGGGGGAGGTCTGGGGCCAACGTCCTGACTTTC. Its translation is CSVEVRTRRGRSGANVLTF. Using reference TRBV29-1 and TRBJ2-6 for the parts outside the CDR3, the full variable domain is SAVISQKPSRDICQRGTSLTIQCQVDSQVTMMFWYRQQPGQSLTLIATANQGSEATYESGFVIDKFPISRPNLTFSTLTVSNMSPEDSSIYLCSVEVRTRRGRSGANVLTFGAGSRLTVL.

This chain links TRBV19 with TRBJ1-1; 10 nucleotides match TRBD1. CDR1 and CDR2 from the germline V gene are LNHDA and SQIVND (reference sequence). After removal of 2 bases from V and 1 base from J, the junction contained 10 bases not matched to a gene. This CDR3 is built from 18 residues. This chain's CDR3 is CASSIPLDGTGANTEAFF. The CDR3, as DNA: TGTGCCAGTAGTATACCCCTAGACGGGACAGGGGCGAACACTGAAGCTTTCTTT.

A few counts support this clonotype. This rearrangement joins TRBV7-9 to TRBJ2-7; D not resolved. V gave up 4 bases and J gave up 3 bases, with 16 bases separating them. CDR3 length equals 15 residues. Germline CDR1 is SEHNR and CDR2 is FQNEAQ (reference sequence). The CDR3 DNA reads as TGTGCCAGCAGCTCGGCTCTGGCGGAGCGCTACGAGCAGTACTTC. The encoded protein is CASSSALAERYEQYF. Full variable domain (rest looked up from reference TRBV7-9 and TRBJ2-7): DTGVSQNPRHKITKRGQNVTFRCDPISEHNRLYWYRQTLGQGPEFLTYFQNEAQLEKSRLLSDRFSAERPKGSFSTLEIQRTEQGDSAMYLCASSSALAERYEQYFGPGTRLTVT.

This clonotype was detected only a few times. The rearrangement uses TRBV7-9 and TRBJ1-5; no clear D gene. The CDR3 is made up of 16 amino acids. Germline CDR1 and CDR2: SEHNR and FQNEAQ (reference sequence). The ends were cut back, 1 base at V and 3 bases at J, with 13 bases in the middle. CDR3 loop: CASSLEYSSFNQPQHF. In nucleotides, the CDR3 is TGTGCCAGCAGCTTAGAGTACAGTTCATTCAATCAGCCCCAGCATTTT. The variable domain in full, with the rest retrieved from reference TRBV7-9 and TRBJ1-5, is DTGVSQNPRHKITKRGQNVTFRCDPISEHNRLYWYRQTLGQGPEFLTYFQNEAQLEKSRLLSDRFSAERPKGSFSTLEIQRTEQGDSAMYLCASSLEYSSFNQPQHFGDGTRLSIL.

This clonotype was observed a few times. This chain uses TRBV19 with TRBJ1-5; D uncertain. V dropped 4 bases and J dropped 1 base, with 14 bases sitting between them. The CDR3 spans 16 residues. CDR1 is LNHDA, CDR2 SQIVND, per germline (reference sequence). The CDR3 DNA reads as TGTGCCAGTAGTACCGCGGACGGACCCAGCAATCAGCCCCAGCATTTT. Protein: CASSTADGPSNQPQHF.

This chain connects TRBV6-2 or TRBV6-3 to TRBJ1-6; D is possibly TRBD1 (5 bases). The CDR3 length is 14 residues. The germline V gene encodes CDR1 MNHEY and CDR2 SVGEGT. Trimming removed 7 bases from V and 6 bases from J, with 13 bases in between. CDR3 nucleotides: TGTGCCAGCAACCAGATAGGGGTTAATTCACCCCTCCACTTT. Translation: CASNQIGVNSPLHF.